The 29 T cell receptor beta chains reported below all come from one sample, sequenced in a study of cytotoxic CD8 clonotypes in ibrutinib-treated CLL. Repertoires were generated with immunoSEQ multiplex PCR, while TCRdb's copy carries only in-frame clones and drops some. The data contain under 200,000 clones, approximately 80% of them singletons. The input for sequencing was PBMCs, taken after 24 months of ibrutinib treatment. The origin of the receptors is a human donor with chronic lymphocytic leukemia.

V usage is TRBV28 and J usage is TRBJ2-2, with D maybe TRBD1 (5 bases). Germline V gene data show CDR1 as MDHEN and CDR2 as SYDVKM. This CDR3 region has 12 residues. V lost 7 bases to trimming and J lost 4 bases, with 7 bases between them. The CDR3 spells CASMGLTGELFF. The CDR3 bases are TGTGCCAGCATGGGGCTCACCGGGGAGCTGTTTTTT.

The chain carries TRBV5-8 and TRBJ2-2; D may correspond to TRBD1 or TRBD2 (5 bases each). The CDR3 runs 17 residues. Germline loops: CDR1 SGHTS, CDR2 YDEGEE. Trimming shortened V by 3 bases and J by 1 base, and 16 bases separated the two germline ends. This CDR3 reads CASSWGPLALNTGELFF. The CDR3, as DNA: TGTGCCAGCAGCTGGGGACCCCTCGCCCTGAACACCGGGGAGCTGTTTTTT.

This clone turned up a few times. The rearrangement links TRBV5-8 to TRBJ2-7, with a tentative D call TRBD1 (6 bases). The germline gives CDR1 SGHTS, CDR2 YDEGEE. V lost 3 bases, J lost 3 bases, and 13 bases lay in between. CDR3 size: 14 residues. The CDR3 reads CASSYPDRLYEQYF. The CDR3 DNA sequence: TGTGCCAGCAGCTACCCGGACAGACTCTACGAGCAGTACTTC.

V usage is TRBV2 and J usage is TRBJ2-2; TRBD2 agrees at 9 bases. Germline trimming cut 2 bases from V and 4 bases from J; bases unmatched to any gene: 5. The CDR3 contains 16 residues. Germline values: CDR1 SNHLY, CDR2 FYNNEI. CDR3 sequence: CASSERGREGTGELFF. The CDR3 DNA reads TGTGCCAGCAGTGAAAGGGGGCGGGAGGGCACCGGGGAGCTGTTTTTT.

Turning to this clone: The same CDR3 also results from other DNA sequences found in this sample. CDR3 DNA sequence: TGTGCCAGTAGGGCTACAAGCACAGATACGCAGTATTTT. It codes for CASRATSTDTQYF. The chain recombines TRBV19 with TRBJ2-3, with D uncertain. The CDR3 runs 13 residues. The V and J ends lost 6 bases and 0 bases respectively, with 7 bases between them. CDR1 LNHDA and CDR2 SQIVND come from the germline V gene (reference sequence).

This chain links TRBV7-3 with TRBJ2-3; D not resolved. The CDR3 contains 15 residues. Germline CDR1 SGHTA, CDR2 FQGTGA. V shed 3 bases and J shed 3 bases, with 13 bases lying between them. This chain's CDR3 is CASSFEAGRTDTQYF. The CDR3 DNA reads TGTGCCAGCAGCTTCGAAGCCGGGCGAACAGATACGCAGTATTTT.

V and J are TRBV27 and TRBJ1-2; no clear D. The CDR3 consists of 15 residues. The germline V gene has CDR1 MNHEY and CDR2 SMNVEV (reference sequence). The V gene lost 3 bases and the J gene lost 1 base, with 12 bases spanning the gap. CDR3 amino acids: CASSFSGGVNYGYTF. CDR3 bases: TGTGCCAGCAGTTTTTCTGGTGGGGTTAACTATGGCTACACCTTC.

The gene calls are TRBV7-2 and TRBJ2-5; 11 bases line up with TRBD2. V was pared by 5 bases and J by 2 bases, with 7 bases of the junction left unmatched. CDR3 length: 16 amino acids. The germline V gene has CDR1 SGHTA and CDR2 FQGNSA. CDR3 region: CASSPGTSGFQETQYF. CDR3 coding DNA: TGTGCCAGCAGCCCAGGGACTAGCGGATTTCAAGAGACCCAGTACTTC.

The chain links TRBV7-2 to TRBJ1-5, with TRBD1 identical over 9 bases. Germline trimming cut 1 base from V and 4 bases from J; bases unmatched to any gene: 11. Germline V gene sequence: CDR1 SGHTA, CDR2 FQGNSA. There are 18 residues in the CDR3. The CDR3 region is CASSLGTGVGTRNQPQHF. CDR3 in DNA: TGTGCCAGCAGCTTAGGGACAGGGGTGGGTACTAGAAATCAGCCCCAGCATTTT.

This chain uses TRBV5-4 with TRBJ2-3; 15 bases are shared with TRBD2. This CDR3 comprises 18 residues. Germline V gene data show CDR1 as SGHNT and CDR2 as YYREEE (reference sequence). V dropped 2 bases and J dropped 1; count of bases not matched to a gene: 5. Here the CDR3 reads CASSFGLAGGRGTDTQYF. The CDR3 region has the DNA TGTGCCAGCAGCTTTGGACTAGCGGGAGGGAGGGGCACAGATACGCAGTATTTT.

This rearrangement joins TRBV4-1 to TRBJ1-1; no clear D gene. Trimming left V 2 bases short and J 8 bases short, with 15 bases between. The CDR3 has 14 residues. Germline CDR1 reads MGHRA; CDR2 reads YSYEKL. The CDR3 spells CASSQNTFASEAFF. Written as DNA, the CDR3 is TGCGCCAGCAGCCAAAACACCTTTGCGTCAGAAGCTTTCTTT.

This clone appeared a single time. CDR3 coding DNA: TGCGCCAGCAGGCCAGCGGGCCGCGTCACAGATACGCAGTATTTT. It codes for CASRPAGRVTDTQYF. The chain recombines TRBV10-2 with TRBJ2-3; maybe TRBD2 (6 bases). Trimming took 6 bases from V and 2 from J, leaving 15 bases between them. This CDR3 contains 15 residues. From germline, CDR1 is WSHSY and CDR2 SAAADI.

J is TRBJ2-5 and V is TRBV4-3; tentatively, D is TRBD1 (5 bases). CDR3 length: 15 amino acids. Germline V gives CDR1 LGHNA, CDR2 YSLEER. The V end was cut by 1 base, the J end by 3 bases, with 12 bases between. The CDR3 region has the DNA TGCGCCAGCAGCCAAGGTGGGGCTGGGGAAGAGACCCAGTACTTC. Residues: CASSQGGAGEETQYF.

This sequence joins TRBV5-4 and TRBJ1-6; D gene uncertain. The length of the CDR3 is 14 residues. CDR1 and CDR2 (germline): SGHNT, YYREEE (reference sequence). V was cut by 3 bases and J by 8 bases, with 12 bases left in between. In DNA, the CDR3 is TGTGCCAGCAGCTCTTCGTCAGGAGATTCACCCCTCCACTTT. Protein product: CASSSSSGDSPLHF.

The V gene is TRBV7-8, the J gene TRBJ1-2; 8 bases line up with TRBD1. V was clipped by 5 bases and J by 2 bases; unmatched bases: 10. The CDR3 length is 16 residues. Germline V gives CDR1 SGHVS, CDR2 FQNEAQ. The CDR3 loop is CASSHHAQGANYGYTF. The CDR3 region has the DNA TGTGCCAGCAGCCACCATGCGCAGGGGGCGAACTATGGCTACACCTTC.

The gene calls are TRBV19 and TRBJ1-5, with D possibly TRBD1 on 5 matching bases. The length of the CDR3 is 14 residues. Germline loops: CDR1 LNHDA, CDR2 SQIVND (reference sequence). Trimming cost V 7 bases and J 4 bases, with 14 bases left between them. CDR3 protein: CASTWQGGNQPQHF. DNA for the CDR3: TGTGCCAGTACTTGGCAGGGCGGGAATCAGCCCCAGCATTTT.

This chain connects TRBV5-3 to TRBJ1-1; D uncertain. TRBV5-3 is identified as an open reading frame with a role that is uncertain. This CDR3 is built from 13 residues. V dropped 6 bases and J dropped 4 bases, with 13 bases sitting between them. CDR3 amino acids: CARNPRPGTEAFF. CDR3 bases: TGTGCCAGAAATCCGAGACCGGGCACTGAAGCTTTCTTT.

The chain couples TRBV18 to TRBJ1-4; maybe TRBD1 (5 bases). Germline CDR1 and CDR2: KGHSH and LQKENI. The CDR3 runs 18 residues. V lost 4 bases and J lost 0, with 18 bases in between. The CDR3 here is CASSQSPGGKATNEKLFF. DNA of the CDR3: TGTGCCAGCTCACAATCTCCTGGGGGAAAGGCAACTAATGAAAAACTGTTTTTT.

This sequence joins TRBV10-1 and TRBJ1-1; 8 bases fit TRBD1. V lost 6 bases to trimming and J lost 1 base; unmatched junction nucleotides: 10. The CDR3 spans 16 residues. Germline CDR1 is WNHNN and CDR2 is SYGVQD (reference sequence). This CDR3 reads CASSGPGTGSNTEAFF. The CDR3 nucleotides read TGCGCCAGCAGCGGTCCCGGGACAGGATCGAACACTGAAGCTTTCTTT.

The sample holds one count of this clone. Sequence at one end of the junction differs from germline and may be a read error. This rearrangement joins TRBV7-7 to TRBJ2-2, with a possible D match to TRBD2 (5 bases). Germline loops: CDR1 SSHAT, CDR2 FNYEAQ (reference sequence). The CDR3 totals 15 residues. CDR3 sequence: CASSLAGGNTGELFF. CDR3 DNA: TGTGCTAGCAGCTTAGCAGGAGGGAACACCGGGGAGCTGTTTTTT.

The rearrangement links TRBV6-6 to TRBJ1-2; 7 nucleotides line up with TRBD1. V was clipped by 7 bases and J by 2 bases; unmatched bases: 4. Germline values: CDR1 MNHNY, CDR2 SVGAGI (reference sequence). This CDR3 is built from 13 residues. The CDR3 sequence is CASKRGRNYGYTF. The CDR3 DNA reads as TGTGCCAGCAAAAGGGGGCGGAACTATGGCTACACCTTC.

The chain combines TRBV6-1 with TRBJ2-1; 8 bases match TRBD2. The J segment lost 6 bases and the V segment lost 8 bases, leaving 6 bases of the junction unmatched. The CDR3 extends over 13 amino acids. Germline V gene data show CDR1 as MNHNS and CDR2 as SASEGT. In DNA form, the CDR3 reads TGTGCCAGCTATAAGGGGACTAGCAATGAGCAGTTCTTC. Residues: CASYKGTSNEQFF.

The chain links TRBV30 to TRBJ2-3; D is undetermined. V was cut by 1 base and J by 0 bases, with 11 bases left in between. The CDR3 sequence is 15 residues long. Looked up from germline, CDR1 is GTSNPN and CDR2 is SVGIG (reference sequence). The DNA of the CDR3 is TGTGCCTGGAGTGAAGCTAGGGTGAGCACAGATACGCAGTATTTT. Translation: CAWSEARVSTDTQYF.

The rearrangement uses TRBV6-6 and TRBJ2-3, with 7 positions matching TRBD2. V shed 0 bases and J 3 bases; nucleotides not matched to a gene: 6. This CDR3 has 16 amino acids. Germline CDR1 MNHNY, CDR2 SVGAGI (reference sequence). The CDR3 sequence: CASSYSGGSSTDTQYF. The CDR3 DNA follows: TGTGCCAGCAGTTACTCAGGCGGGAGTTCGACAGATACGCAGTATTTT.

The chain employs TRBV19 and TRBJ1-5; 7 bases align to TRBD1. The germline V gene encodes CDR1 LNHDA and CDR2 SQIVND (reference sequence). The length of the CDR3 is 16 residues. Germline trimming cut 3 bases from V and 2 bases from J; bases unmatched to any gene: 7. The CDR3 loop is CASSIRGTAGNQPQHF. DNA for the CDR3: TGTGCCAGTAGTATTCGGGGGACAGCGGGCAATCAGCCCCAGCATTTT.

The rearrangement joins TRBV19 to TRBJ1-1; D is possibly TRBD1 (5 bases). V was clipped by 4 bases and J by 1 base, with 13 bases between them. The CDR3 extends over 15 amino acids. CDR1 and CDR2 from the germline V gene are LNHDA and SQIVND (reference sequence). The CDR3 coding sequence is TGTGCCAGTAGTACGTCCCGGGACCCGAACACTGAAGCTTTCTTT. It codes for CASSTSRDPNTEAFF.

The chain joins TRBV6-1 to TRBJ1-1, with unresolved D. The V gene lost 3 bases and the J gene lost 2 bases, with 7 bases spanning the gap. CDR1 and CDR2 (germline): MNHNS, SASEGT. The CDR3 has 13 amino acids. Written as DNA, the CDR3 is TGTGCCAGCAGTGAGAGGCTTAACACTGAAGCTTTCTTT. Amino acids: CASSERLNTEAFF.

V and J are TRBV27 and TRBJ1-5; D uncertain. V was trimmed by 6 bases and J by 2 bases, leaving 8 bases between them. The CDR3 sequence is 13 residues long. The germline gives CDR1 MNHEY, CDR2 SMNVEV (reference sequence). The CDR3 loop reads CASRRLGNQPQHF. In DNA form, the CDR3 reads TGTGCCAGCAGACGACTGGGCAATCAGCCCCAGCATTTT.

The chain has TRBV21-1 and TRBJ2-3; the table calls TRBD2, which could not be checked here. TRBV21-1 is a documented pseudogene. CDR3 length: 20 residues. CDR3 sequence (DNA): TGTGCCAGCAGGAACTCATGCGGTTCATCGACGAACACTAGCACAGATACGCAGTATTTT. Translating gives CASRNSCGSSTNTSTDTQYF.